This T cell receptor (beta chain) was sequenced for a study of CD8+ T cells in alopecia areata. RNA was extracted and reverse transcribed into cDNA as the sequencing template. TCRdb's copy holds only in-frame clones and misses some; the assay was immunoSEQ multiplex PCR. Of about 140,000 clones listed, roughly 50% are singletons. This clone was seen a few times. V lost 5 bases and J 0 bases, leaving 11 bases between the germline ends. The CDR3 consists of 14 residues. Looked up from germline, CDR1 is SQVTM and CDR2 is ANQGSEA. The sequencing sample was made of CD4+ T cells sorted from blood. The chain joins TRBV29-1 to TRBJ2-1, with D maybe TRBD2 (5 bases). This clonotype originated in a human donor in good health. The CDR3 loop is CSVRTSSSYNEQFF. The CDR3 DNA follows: TGCAGCGTTCGGACTTCTAGCTCCTACAATGAGCAGTTCTTC.